This entry describes one T cell receptor (beta chain). The antigen is undetermined. This record comes from a study of metastatic and nonmetastatic thyroid tumors. Study background: The comparison covered peripheral blood and tumor or nodule tissue in malignant and benign thyroid patients.

In the original analysis: A papillary thyroid cancer distant-metastasis classifier was built from CDR3 differences across clinicopathological groups. MiXCR re-clonotyped the PCR reads for TCRdb. The V and J calls, along with clone size, are taken from TCRdb and not from the paper's own processing. The sample shows about 39,000 clones, approximately 17% of them seen only once. Thyroid surgery had not been preceded by any treatment in any patient. This CDR3 comprises 13 residues. V dropped 5 bases and J dropped 8; count of bases not matched to a gene: 7. Germline V gene data show CDR1 as MNHEY and CDR2 as SVGAGI. Findings and limits, study-wide: In both blood and tumor samples, TCR beta diversity was reported significantly higher for malignant than benign nodules.

The chain joins TRBV6-5 to TRBJ2-5; 8 bases line up with TRBD2. This TCR came from a female donor with papillary thyroid cancer or a benign thyroid nodule (not recorded which). Some clones in this sample may be carry-over from other donors' samples. Sequenced sample: tumor tissue. Written as DNA, the CDR3 is TGTGCCAGCAGTACTAGCGGACAATATACCCAGTACTTC. Its protein is CASSTSGQYTQYF.